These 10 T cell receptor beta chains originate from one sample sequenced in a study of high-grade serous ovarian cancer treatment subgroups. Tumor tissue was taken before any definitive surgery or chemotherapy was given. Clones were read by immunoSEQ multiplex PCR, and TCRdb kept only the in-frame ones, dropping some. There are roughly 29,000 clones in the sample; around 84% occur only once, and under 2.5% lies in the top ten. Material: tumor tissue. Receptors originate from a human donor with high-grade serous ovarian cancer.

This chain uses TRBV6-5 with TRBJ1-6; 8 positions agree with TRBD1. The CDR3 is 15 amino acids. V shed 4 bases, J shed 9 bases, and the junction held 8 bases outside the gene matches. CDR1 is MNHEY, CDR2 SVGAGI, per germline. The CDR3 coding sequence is TGTGCCAGCAGTTCCCCCCAGGGGGCGGGTTCACCCCTCCACTTT. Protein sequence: CASSSPQGAGSPLHF.

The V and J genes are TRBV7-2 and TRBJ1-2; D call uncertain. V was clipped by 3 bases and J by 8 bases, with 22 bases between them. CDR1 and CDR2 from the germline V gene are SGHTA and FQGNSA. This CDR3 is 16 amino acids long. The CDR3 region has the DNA TGTGCCAGCAGCTTGAATGCCCGCCCGCTCTATGGCGGCTACACCTTC. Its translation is CASSLNARPLYGGYTF.

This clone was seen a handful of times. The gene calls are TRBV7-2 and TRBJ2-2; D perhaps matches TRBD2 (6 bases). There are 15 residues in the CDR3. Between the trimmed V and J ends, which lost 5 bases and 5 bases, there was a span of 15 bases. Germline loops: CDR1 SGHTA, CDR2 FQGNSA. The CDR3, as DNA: TGTGCCAGCAGCCCGAGCGGGCTAGGGACCGGGGAGCTGTTTTTT. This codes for CASSPSGLGTGELFF.

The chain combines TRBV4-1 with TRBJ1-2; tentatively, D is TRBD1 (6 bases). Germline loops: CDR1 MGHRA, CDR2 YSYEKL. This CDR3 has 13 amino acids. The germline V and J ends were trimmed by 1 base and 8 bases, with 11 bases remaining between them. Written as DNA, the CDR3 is TGCGCCAGCAGCCAAGCAGGGGCGAGGGGCTACACCTTC. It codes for CASSQAGARGYTF.

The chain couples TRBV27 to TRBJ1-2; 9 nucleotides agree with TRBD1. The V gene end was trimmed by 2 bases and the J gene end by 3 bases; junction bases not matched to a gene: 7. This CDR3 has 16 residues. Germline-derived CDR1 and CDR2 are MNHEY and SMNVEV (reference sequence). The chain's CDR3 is CASSLNRRQGDYGYTF. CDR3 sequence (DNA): TGTGCCAGCAGTTTAAATCGGCGACAGGGGGACTATGGCTACACCTTC.

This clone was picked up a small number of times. CDR3 sequence reads: CASSQGYDGAYEQYF. The CDR3 DNA sequence: TGCGCCAGCAGCCAAGGCTACGACGGAGCCTACGAGCAGTACTTC. The chain recombines TRBV4-1 with TRBJ2-7, with no clear D. V shed 1 base and J shed 2 bases, with 12 bases lying between them. CDR1 is MGHRA, CDR2 YSYEKL, per germline. The CDR3 is 15 residues long.

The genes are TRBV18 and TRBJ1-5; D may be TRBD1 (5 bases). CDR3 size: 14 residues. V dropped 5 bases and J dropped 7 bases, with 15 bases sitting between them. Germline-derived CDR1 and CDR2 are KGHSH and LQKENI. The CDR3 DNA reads TGTGCCAGCTCAGTTACCGGGGACTCCCAGCCCCAGCATTTT. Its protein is CASSVTGDSQPQHF.

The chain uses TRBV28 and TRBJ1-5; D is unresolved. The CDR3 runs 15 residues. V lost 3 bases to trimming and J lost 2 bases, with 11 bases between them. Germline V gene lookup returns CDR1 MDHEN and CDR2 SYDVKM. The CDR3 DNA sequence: TGTGCCAGCAGTTTGACCGGGGTCGGCAATCAGCCCCAGCATTTT. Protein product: CASSLTGVGNQPQHF.

CDR3: CASSPVRGNQPQHF. The CDR3 coding sequence is TGCGCCAGCAGTCCAGTCAGGGGGAACCAGCCCCAGCATTTT. The V call is TRBV10-1, the J call TRBJ1-5, with 7 bases fitting TRBD1. V gave up 5 bases and J gave up 7 bases; unmatched junction bases: 8. The CDR3 contains 14 residues. CDR1 is WNHNN and CDR2 is SYGVQD in the germline V gene (reference sequence).

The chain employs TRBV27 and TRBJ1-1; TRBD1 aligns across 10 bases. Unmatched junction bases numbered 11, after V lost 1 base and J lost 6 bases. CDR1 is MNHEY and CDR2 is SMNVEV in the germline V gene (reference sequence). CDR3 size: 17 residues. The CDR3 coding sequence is TGTGCCAGCAGTTTATGCATTCCGGGACAGGGGTGCCCTGAAGCTTTCTTT. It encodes CASSLCIPGQGCPEAFF.